Listed below are T cell receptor beta chains from one sample, sequenced in a study of blood T cell repertoires in COVID-19. Assay used: immunoSEQ multiplex PCR; TCRdb lists only in-frame clones, some missing. The sample lists 200,000 to 300,000 clones, approximately 90% occurring once. Sequencing was done on a sample of PBMCs or T cells enriched from blood (not recorded which). These receptors all come from a woman younger than 45 with acute COVID-19. The CDR3 runs from the conserved cysteine through the conserved F or W. D genes are given only for firm matches. Some rows mark clone size as missing; the rest say once, few, many or name a class of expanded clone.

V	size	J	D	DNA	CDR3
TRBV21-1	NA	TRBJ2-2	NA	TGTGCCAGCAGCAACCCTTTCACAGGGAAGGGCAACACCGGGGAGCTGTTTTTT	CASSNPFTGKGNTGELFF
TRBV29-1	NA	TRBJ1-2	NA	TGCAGCGTTGAAGATAGGGGCGGCAGGTCCCTCGATGGCTACACCTTC	CSVEDRGGRSLDGYTF
TRBV7-2	NA	TRBJ2-1	TRBD2	TGTGCCAGCAGCTTACTTGCGGGGGGGAGGGATGAGCAGTTCTTC	CASSLLAGGRDEQFF
TRBV10-3	NA	TRBJ1-6	NA	TGTGCCATCAGTGAGTCGGCCAGGGGCGGTTCACCCCTCCACTTT	CAISESARGGSPLHF
TRBV5-1	NA	TRBJ2-5	NA	TGCGCCAGCAGCTTGGGGGCACTAGTTAAGGAGACCCAGTACTTC	CASSLGALVKETQYF
TRBV27	NA	TRBJ1-1	NA	TGTGCCAGCAGTTTAACCAGTCCCACTGAAGCTTTCTTT	CASSLTSPTEAFF
TRBV5-4	once	TRBJ1-4	NA	NA	CASSFLWGGAREKLFF
TRBV13	NA	TRBJ1-2	NA	TGTGCCAGCACCTCAACAGGGATCGGCTACACCTTC	CASTSTGIGYTF
TRBV6-5	NA	TRBJ2-5	TRBD1	TGTGCCAGCAGCCTCCAGGGGGCAGAGACCCAGTACTTC	CASSLQGAETQYF
TRBV6-5	NA	TRBJ2-1	NA	TGTGCCAGCATTAACTACAATGAGCAGTTCTTC	CASINYNEQFF
TRBV5-1	NA	TRBJ1-6	NA	TGCGCCAGCAGCTCATCAGGGGCGCCACCCCTCCACTTT	CASSSSGAPPLHF
TRBV7-9	NA	TRBJ1-2	NA	TGTGCCAGCAGCCGAACACAGGAAATCTATGGCTACACCTTC	CASSRTQEIYGYTF
TRBV5-1	NA	TRBJ1-1	NA	TGCGCCAGCAGCCCCGACAGCACGAACACTGAAGCTTTCTTT	CASSPDSTNTEAFF
TRBV7-2	NA	TRBJ2-3	NA	TGTGCCAGCAGCTTAGACACAAATACGCAGTATTTT	CASSLDTNTQYF
TRBV6-5	NA	TRBJ2-7	TRBD1	TGTGCCAGCAGTTCGAGACAGGGCTCCTACGAGCAGTACTTC	CASSSRQGSYEQYF
TRBV5-1	many	TRBJ2-1	NA	TGCGCCAGCAGCCCTGCAGGGGATCGTGAGCAGTTCTTC	CASSPAGDREQFF
TRBV13	NA	TRBJ1-2	NA	TGTGCCAGCAGCTTAGGTGCAGGGGAATCTCTATATGGCTACACCTTC	CASSLGAGESLYGYTF
TRBV13	NA	TRBJ2-1	TRBD2	TGTGCCAGCAGCCTCTCCACTAGCGGGGGTTTCGATGAGCAGTTCTTC	CASSLSTSGGFDEQFF